This T cell receptor beta chain was recovered during a study of radiotherapy plus CTLA-4 blockade in lung cancer. Across the study: Among enrolled patients, roughly 18% responded and 31% achieved disease control. Study-wide points: Reportedly, early blood T cell clone dynamics best predicted response, with interferon-beta. Researchers report tumor-derived TCR clones expanding in blood after radiotherapy plus ipilimumab.

Some clones are missing from TCRdb's copy, which holds only in-frame ones; the method was immunoSEQ multiplex PCR. The sample has fewer than 100,000 clones, under 85% seen once. Unmatched junction bases numbered 6, after V lost 4 bases and J lost 3 bases. Germline V gene lookup returns CDR1 ENHRY and CDR2 SYGVKD. CDR3 size: 14 residues. A note on this clone: The antigen is not known.

Those with chemo-refractory metastatic non-small-cell lung cancer were treated with focal radiation combined with CTLA-4 blockade using ipilimumab. This material consisted of peripheral blood, taken from a patient treated with radiotherapy plus ipilimumab. The source of this sequence is a human donor with non-small cell lung cancer who had stable disease on radiotherapy plus ipilimumab. This sequence joins TRBV10-3 and TRBJ2-7, with 7 bases matching TRBD2. CDR3 DNA sequence: TGTGCCATCAGTGTGGGTAGGGAGGGCTACGAGCAGTACTTC. Its translation is CAISVGREGYEQYF.